A selection of T cell receptor beta chains follows, all from one sample in a study of PD-1 blockade in classical Hodgkin lymphoma. Data came from immunoSEQ multiplex PCR; TCRdb stores just in-frame clones and leaves some out. The sample lists about 41,000 clones, roughly two thirds occurring once. The specimen comprised peripheral blood mononuclear cells (PBMCs), sampled before the fourth cycle of nivolumab. These receptors came from a human donor with classical Hodgkin lymphoma. CDR3s include the opening cysteine and the closing phenylalanine or tryptophan. The D gene is left open where the match is weak. Rows give clone size only sometimes, using once, few, many, or a class for an expanded clone.

j_gene,abundance,len,d_gene,v_gene,CDR3nt,CDR3aa
TRBJ2-3,.,15,.,TRBV7-2,TGTGCCAGCAGCTTAGGGGCGGACCCCGTGGATACGCAGTATTTT,CASSLGADPVDTQYF
TRBJ2-1,few,14,.,TRBV7-3,TGTGCCAGCAGCCAACCGCCCCGTTACGATGAGCAGTTCTTC,CASSQPPRYDEQFF
TRBJ2-1,few,15,TRBD1,TRBV2,TGTGCCAGCAGTCACCCCGGGACAGCCCTAAATGAGCAGTTCTTC,CASSHPGTALNEQFF
TRBJ1-5,.,15,TRBD1,TRBV7-9,TGTGCCAGCAGCCCGGGACAGGATAGCAATCAGCCCCAGCATTTT,CASSPGQDSNQPQHF
TRBJ2-1,few,16,.,TRBV19,TGTGCCAGTAGTATAGATCCCGACAGTCTCTACAATGAGCAGTTCTTC,CASSIDPDSLYNEQFF
TRBJ1-4,few,16,.,TRBV2,TGTGCCAGCAGTGAAGCGGGCGGAGCAACTAATGAAAAACTGTTTTTT,CASSEAGGATNEKLFF
TRBJ2-3,few,16,.,TRBV28,TGTGCCAGCAGTCCCCTTAGGGGGGCTAGCACAGATACGCAGTATTTT,CASSPLRGASTDTQYF
TRBJ2-7,.,13,.,TRBV19,TGTGCCAGTAGTGTCGCGGGGTTTAACGAGCAGTACTTC,CASSVAGFNEQYF
TRBJ2-7,.,13,.,TRBV27,TGTGCCAGCAGTTTGGGCGGGCGAGGCGAGCAGTACTTC,CASSLGGRGEQYF
TRBJ2-1,.,16,TRBD1,TRBV5-1,TGCGCCAGCAGCCGCTACGACAGGGGGCTCAGGGATGAGCAGTTCTTC,CASSRYDRGLRDEQFF
TRBJ2-1,few,15,.,TRBV7-3,TGTGCCAGCAGCTTTGATGCGGGCTCCTACAATGAGCAGTTCTTC,CASSFDAGSYNEQFF
TRBJ1-1,.,15,.,TRBV28,TGTGCCAGCAGCAGCTCCGTGCAGGTGTTCACTGAAGCTTTCTTT,CASSSSVQVFTEAFF
TRBJ1-4,.,16,TRBD1,TRBV27,TGTGCCAGCAGTCCGACCGGACAGGGCGCTTATGAAAAACTGTTTTTT,CASSPTGQGAYEKLFF
TRBJ1-6,few,13,.,TRBV12-5,TGTGCTAGTGGCCGGGACCTAAATTCACCCCTCCACTTT,CASGRDLNSPLHF
TRBJ1-4,once,14,.,TRBV30,TGTGCCTGGAGTTCTGGGGGTCCTAATGAAAAACTGTTTTTT,CAWSSGGPNEKLFF
TRBJ2-7,.,15,TRBD1,TRBV25-1,TGTGCCAGCAGTAAGACCGGGACAGGGGCCTACGAGCAGTACTTC,CASSKTGTGAYEQYF
TRBJ1-2,.,13,.,TRBV6-6,TGTGCCAGCAGTTACAAAGGTGTCTATGGCTACACCTTC,CASSYKGVYGYTF